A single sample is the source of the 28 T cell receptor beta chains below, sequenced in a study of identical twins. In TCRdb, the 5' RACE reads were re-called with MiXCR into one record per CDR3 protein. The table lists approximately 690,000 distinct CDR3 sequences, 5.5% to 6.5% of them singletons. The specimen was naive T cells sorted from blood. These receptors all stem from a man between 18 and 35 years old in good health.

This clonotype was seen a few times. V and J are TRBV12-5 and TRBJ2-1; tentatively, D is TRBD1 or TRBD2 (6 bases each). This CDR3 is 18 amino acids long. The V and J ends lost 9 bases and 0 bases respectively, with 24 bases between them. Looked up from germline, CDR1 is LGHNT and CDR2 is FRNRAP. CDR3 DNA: TGTGCTAGGGGGGGCCCCAGGATAAGGAGTAGCTCCTACAATGAGCAGTTCTTC. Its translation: CARGGPRIRSSSYNEQFF.

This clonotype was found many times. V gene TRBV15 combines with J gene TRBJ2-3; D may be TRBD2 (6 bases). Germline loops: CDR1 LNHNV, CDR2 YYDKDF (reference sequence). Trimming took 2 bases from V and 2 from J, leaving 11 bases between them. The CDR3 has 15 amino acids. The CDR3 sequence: CATSRRGTNTDTQYF. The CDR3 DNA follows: TGTGCCACCAGCAGACGCGGGACCAACACAGATACGCAGTATTTT. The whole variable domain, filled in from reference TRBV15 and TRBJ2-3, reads DAMVIQNPRYQVTQFGKPVTLSCSQTLNHNVMYWYQQKSSQAPKLLFHYYDKDFNNEADTPDNFQSRRPNTSFCFLDIRSPGLGDTAMYLCATSRRGTNTDTQYFGPGTRLTVL.

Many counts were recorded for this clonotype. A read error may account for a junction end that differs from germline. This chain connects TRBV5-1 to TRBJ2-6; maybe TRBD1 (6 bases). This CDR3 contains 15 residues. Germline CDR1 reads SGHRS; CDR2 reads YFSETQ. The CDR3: CASSSTGSGANVLTF. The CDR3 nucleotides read TGTGCCAGCAGTTCCACAGGGTCTGGGGCCAACGTCCTGACTTTC.

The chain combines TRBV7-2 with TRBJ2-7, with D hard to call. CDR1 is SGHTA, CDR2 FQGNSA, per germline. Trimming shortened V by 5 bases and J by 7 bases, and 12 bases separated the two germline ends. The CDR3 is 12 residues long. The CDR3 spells CASSPEVGEQYF. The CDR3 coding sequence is TGTGCCAGCAGCCCAGAGGTGGGGGAGCAGTACTTC.

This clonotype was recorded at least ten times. The CDR3 coding sequence is TGTGCCATCAGTGAGTCGTCGGTAGTGACACCGGGCGGGCAGTACTTC. It encodes CAISESSVVTPGGQYF. The chain is built from TRBV10-3 and TRBJ2-7; D gene uncertain. CDR3 length equals 16 residues. Trimming stripped 0 bases from V and 9 bases from J, with 21 bases between. The V gene's germline CDR1 is ENHRY and CDR2 SYGVKD.

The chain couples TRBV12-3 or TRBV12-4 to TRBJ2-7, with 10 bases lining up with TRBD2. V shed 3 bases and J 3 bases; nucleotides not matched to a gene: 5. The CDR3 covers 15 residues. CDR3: CASSFWASGSYEQYF. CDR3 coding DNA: TGTGCCAGCAGTTTTTGGGCTAGCGGGAGCTACGAGCAGTACTTC.

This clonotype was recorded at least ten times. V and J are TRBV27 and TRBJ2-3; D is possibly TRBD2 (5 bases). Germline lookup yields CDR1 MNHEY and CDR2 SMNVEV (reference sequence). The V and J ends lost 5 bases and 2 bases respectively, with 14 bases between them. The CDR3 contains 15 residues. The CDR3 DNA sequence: TGTGCCAGCAGTCCGCGAGGGCAAATCACAGATACGCAGTATTTT. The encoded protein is CASSPRGQITDTQYF.

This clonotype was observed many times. CDR3 residues: CASSSIVVSSYNEQFF. The CDR3 nucleotides are TGTGCCAGCAGCTCCATAGTCGTAAGCTCCTACAATGAGCAGTTCTTC. This chain uses TRBV7-9 with TRBJ2-1, with unresolved D. Germline CDR1 SEHNR, CDR2 FQNEAQ (reference sequence). The CDR3 is made up of 16 amino acids. V lost 4 bases, J lost 0 bases, and 13 bases lay in between. Full variable domain (rest looked up from reference TRBV7-9 and TRBJ2-1): DTGVSQNPRHKITKRGQNVTFRCDPISEHNRLYWYRQTLGQGPEFLTYFQNEAQLEKSRLLSDRFSAERPKGSFSTLEIQRTEQGDSAMYLCASSSIVVSSYNEQFFGPGTRLTVL.

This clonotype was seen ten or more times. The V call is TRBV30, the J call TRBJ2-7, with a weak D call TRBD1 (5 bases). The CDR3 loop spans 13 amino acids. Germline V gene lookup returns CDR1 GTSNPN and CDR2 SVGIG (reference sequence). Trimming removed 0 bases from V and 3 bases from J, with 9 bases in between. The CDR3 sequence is CAWSVGALYEQYF. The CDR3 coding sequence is TGTGCCTGGAGTGTTGGGGCCCTCTACGAGCAGTACTTC.

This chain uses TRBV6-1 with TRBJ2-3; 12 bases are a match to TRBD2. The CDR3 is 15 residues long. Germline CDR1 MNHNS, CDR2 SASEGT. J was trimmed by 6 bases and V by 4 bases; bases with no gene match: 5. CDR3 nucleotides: TGTGCCAGCAGTGCCCGGACTAGCGGGAAGGATACGCAGTATTTT. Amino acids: CASSARTSGKDTQYF.

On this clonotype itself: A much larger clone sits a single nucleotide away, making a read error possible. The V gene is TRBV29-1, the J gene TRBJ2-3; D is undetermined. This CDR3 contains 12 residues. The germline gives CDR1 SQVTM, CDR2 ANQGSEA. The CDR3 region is CSVDGSPDSQYF. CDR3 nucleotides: TGCAGCGTTGACGGCAGCCCAGATTCGCAGTATTTT.

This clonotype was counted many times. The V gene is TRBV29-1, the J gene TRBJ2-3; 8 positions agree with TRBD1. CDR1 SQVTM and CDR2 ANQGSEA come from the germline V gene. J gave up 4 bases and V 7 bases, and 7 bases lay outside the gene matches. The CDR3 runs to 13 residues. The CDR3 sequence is CSARQGFADTQYF. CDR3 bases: TGCAGCGCCCGACAGGGGTTCGCAGATACGCAGTATTTT.

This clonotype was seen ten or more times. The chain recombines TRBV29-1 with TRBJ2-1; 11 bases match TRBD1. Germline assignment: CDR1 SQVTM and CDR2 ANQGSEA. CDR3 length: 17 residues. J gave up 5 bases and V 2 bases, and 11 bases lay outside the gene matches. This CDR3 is CSVEIGQGAAGHNEQFF. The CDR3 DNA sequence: TGCAGCGTTGAAATCGGACAGGGGGCGGCGGGCCACAATGAGCAGTTCTTC.

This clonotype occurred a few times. The CDR3 DNA reads TGTGCCAGCAGTGTTCATGGGACCTACGAGCAGTACGTC. This encodes CASSVHGTYEQYV. The rearrangement uses TRBV2 and TRBJ2-7; D gene ambiguous. The CDR3 runs to 13 residues. Trimming took 4 bases from V and 2 from J, leaving 9 bases between them. CDR1 is SNHLY and CDR2 is FYNNEI in the germline V gene.

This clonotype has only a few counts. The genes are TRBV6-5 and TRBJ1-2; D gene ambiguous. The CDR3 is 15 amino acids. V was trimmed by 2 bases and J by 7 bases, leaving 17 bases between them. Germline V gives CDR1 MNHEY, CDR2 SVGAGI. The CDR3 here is CASSYGVLNSGGYTF. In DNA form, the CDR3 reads TGTGCCAGCAGTTACGGGGTCCTGAATTCTGGTGGCTACACCTTC.

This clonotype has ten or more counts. The CDR3 region is CASSEDTGDGYTF. As DNA, the CDR3 is TGTGCCAGCAGCGAAGACACAGGGGACGGCTACACCTTC. The chain recombines TRBV11-2 with TRBJ1-2, with TRBD1 matching over 7 bases. The J segment lost 8 bases and the V segment lost 5 bases, leaving 8 bases of the junction unmatched. The CDR3 has 13 residues. Germline CDR1 reads SGHAT; CDR2 reads FQNNGV.

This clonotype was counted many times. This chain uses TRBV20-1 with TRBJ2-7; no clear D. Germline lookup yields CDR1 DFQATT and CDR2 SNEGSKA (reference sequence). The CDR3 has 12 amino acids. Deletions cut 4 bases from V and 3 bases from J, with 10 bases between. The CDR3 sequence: CSAMDHYYEQYF. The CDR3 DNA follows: TGCAGTGCTATGGACCATTACTACGAGCAGTACTTC.

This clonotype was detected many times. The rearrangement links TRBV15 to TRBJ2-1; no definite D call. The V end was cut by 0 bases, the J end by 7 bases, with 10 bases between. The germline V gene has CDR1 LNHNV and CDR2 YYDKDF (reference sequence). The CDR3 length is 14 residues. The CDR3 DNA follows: TGTGCCACCAGCAGAGATCTGGCAGGAAATGAGCAGTTCTTC. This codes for CATSRDLAGNEQFF.

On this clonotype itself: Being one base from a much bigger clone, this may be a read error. The CDR3 region is CASRKFNDRGINQPQHF. The CDR3 DNA sequence: TGTGCCAGCAGGAAATTTAACGACAGGGGGATTAATCAGCCCCAGCATTTT. The chain combines TRBV6-2 or TRBV6-3 with TRBJ1-5; 9 nucleotides align to TRBD1. Trimming cost V 6 bases and J 4 bases; bases outside gene matches: 13. Germline V gene data show CDR1 as MNHEY and CDR2 as SVGEGT. The CDR3 has 17 amino acids.

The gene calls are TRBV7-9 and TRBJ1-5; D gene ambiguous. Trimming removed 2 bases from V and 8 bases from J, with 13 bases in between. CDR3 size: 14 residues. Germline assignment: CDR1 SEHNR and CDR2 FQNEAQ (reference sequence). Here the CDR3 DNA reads TGTGCCAGCAGCTTAAACGATCCAAGGAAGCCCCAGCATTTT. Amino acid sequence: CASSLNDPRKPQHF.

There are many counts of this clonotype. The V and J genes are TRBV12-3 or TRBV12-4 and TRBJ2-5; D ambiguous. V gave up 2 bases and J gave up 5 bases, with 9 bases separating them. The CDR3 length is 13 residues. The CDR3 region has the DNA TGTGCCAGCAGTTTAATGGGCGATGAGACCCAGTACTTC. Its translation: CASSLMGDETQYF.

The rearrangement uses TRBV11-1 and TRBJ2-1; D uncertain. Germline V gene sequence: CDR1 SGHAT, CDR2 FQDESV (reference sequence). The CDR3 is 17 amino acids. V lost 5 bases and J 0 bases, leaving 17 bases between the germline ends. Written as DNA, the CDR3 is TGTGCCAGCAGCCGTCAGACAAATCTCAGCTCCTACAATGAGCAGTTCTTC. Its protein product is CASSRQTNLSSYNEQFF.

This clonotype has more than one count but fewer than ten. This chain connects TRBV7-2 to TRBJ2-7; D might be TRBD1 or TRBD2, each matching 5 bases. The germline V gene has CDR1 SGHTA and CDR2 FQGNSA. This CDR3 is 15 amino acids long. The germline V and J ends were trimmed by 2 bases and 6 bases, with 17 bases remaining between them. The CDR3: CASSLNRGVNGEQYF. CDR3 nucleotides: TGTGCCAGCAGCTTAAATAGAGGGGTAAATGGCGAGCAGTACTTC.

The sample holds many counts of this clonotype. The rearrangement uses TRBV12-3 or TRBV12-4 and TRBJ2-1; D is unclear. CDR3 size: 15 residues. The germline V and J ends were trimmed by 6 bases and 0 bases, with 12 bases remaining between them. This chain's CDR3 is CASSPGRSSYNEQFF. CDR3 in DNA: TGTGCCAGCAGCCCCGGCCGAAGCTCCTACAATGAGCAGTTCTTC.

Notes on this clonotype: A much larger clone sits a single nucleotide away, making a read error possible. The CDR3 region has the DNA TGTGCCAGCAGCGAAAGACAGGGCACAGATACGCAGTATTTT. Translated, it gives CASSERQGTDTQYF. V is TRBV7-9 and J is TRBJ2-3; D is possibly TRBD1 (6 bases). CDR3 length: 14 amino acids. The germline gives CDR1 SEHNR, CDR2 FQNEAQ (reference sequence). V was pared by 5 bases and J by 1 base, with 10 bases between.

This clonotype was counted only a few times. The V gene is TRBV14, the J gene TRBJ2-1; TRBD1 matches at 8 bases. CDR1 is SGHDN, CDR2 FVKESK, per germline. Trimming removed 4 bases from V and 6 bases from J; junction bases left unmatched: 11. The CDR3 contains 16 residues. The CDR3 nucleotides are TGTGCCAGCAGCCTCCAGACAGGGGAAGGCTCCAATGAGCAGTTCTTC. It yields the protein CASSLQTGEGSNEQFF.

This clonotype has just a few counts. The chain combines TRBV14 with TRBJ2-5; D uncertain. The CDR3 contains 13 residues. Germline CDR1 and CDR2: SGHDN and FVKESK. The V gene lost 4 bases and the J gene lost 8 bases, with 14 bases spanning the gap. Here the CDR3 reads CASSPTNQQTQYF. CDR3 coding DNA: TGTGCCAGCAGCCCTACTAACCAACAAACCCAGTACTTC.

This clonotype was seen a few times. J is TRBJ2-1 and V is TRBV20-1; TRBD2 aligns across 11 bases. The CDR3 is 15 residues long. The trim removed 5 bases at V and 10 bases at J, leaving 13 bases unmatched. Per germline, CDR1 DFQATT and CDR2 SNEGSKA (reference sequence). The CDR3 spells CSAPGAASGRQEQFF. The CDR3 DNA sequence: TGCAGTGCTCCGGGTGCCGCTAGCGGGAGGCAGGAGCAGTTCTTC.